The 28 T cell receptor beta chains listed next were all sequenced from one sample in a study of blood T cell repertoires in COVID-19. Using immunoSEQ multiplex PCR, the repertoire was profiled, and TCRdb retains in-frame clones only, with some absent. Among some 460,000 clones, around nine tenths were seen once, and the ten largest hold around 4.4%. The specimen sequenced was peripheral blood. The receptor source for this set is a woman aged 25-40 years with acute or convalescent COVID-19.

The chain carries TRBV10-3 and TRBJ2-2; D not resolved. Germline V CDR1 and CDR2: ENHRY, SYGVKD. V lost 4 bases to trimming and J lost 6 bases, with 9 bases between them. This CDR3 is built from 13 residues. In DNA, the CDR3 is TGTGCCATCAGTGCCAGCGTTGCCGGGGAGCTGTTTTTT. The encoded protein is CAISASVAGELFF.

The V and J genes are TRBV9 and TRBJ1-6, with TRBD1 matching over 8 bases. The CDR3 contains 15 residues. The trim removed 4 bases at V and 4 bases at J, leaving 4 bases unmatched. The V gene's germline CDR1 is SGDLS and CDR2 YYNGEE. The CDR3 region is CASSFGQGYNSPLHF. The CDR3 region has the DNA TGTGCCAGCAGCTTTGGACAGGGTTATAATTCACCCCTCCACTTT.

This clone appeared a few times. V is TRBV5-1 and J is TRBJ2-7, with 7 bases matching TRBD2. The CDR3 consists of 14 residues. Germline V gene data show CDR1 as SGHRS and CDR2 as YFSETQ. Trimming cost V 4 bases and J 3 bases; bases outside gene matches: 7. CDR3 residues: CASSEASGSYEQYF. The CDR3 bases are TGCGCCAGCAGCGAGGCTAGCGGAAGCTACGAGCAGTACTTC.

The V call is TRBV21-1, the J call TRBJ1-1; TRBD1, the table's D call, was not compared with the DNA. TRBV21-1 is assigned pseudogene status. There are 16 residues in the CDR3. CDR3 region: CASSKAWAPFGTQTFF. The CDR3 nucleotides are TGTGCCAGCAGCAAAGCATGGGCCCCCTTTGGAACACAAACTTTCTTT.

This clone occurred once. V and J are TRBV11-2 and TRBJ2-3; 9 bases line up with TRBD2. Germline CDR1 reads SGHAT; CDR2 reads FQNNGV. The CDR3 has 17 amino acids. V trimming: 5 bases; J trimming: 2 bases; junction bases outside the gene matches: 11. CDR3 amino acids: CASSTYSGGPTTDTQYF. CDR3 bases: TGTGCCAGCAGCACTTATAGCGGGGGCCCGACCACAGATACGCAGTATTTT.

As concerns this clone: One end of the junction fails to match germline, which may point to a read error. This chain uses TRBV7-2 with TRBJ1-2; TRBD1 matches at 7 bases. Germline V gives CDR1 SGHTA, CDR2 FQGNSA. There are 14 residues in the CDR3. Here the CDR3 reads CASSLAGTVSVYTF. CDR3 nucleotides: TGTGCCAGCAGCCTAGCCGGGACAGTAAGCGTCTACACCTTC.

This clone was seen just once. V gene TRBV18 combines with J gene TRBJ2-7; the match to TRBD1 covers 9 bases. Germline trimming cut 6 bases from V and 4 bases from J; bases unmatched to any gene: 10. Germline V gene sequence: CDR1 KGHSH, CDR2 LQKENI. The CDR3 spans 15 residues. The CDR3 sequence: CASSPGRQGDYEQYF. The CDR3 region has the DNA TGTGCCAGCTCCCCTGGTCGACAGGGGGATTACGAGCAGTACTTC.

The V and J genes are TRBV19 and TRBJ2-6, with a tentative D call TRBD1 (5 bases). The CDR3 spans 14 residues. Germline V lookup: CDR1 LNHDA, CDR2 SQIVND (reference sequence). Trimming took off 8 bases at V and 1 base at J, with 9 bases between the two ends. CDR3 sequence reads: CASHRQSGANVLTF. The CDR3 region has the DNA TGTGCCAGTCACAGGCAATCTGGGGCCAACGTCCTGACTTTC.

The rearrangement uses TRBV19 and TRBJ1-5, with a tentative D call TRBD1 (5 bases). Trimming stripped 3 bases from V and 7 bases from J, with 16 bases between. The germline CDR1 and CDR2 sequences are LNHDA and SQIVND (reference sequence). CDR3 length: 15 amino acids. The CDR3 sequence: CASSILTERRQPQHF. DNA for the CDR3: TGTGCCAGTAGTATCCTGACAGAACGACGGCAGCCCCAGCATTTT.

The chain carries TRBV10-1 and TRBJ2-3; D may be TRBD2 (6 bases). The V end lost 3 bases, the J end lost 2 bases, and 9 bases lay between the germline ends. The CDR3 length is 14 residues. The V gene's germline CDR1 is WNHNN and CDR2 SYGVQD (reference sequence). CDR3 DNA: TGCGCCAGCAGTGACGGGAGCCACACAGATACGCAGTATTTT. It translates to CASSDGSHTDTQYF.

The chain uses TRBV4-1 and TRBJ1-2, with D maybe TRBD1 (6 bases). The CDR3 covers 14 residues. The V end was cut by 1 base, the J end by 8 bases, with 14 bases between. CDR1 and CDR2 (germline): MGHRA, YSYEKL. CDR3 in amino acids: CASSQVQQGGGYTF. The CDR3 nucleotides are TGCGCCAGCAGCCAAGTGCAACAGGGTGGCGGCTACACCTTC.

V gene TRBV5-1 combines with J gene TRBJ2-5, with D possibly matching TRBD2 (6 bases). This CDR3 is built from 13 residues. Germline V gene sequence: CDR1 SGHRS, CDR2 YFSETQ. V lost 1 base and J lost 5, with 9 bases in between. CDR3 protein: CASSLMGGETQYF. The CDR3 DNA sequence: TGCGCCAGCAGCTTGATGGGAGGCGAGACCCAGTACTTC.

This clone was recorded many times. CDR3 in amino acids: CATSRAEASQYF. CDR3 nucleotide sequence: TGTGCCACCAGCAGAGCGGAGGCATCGCAGTATTTT. The chain has TRBV15 and TRBJ2-3, with D perhaps matching TRBD2 (5 bases). The CDR3 loop spans 12 amino acids. V shed 1 base and J shed 10 bases, with 9 bases lying between them. CDR1 is LNHNV and CDR2 is YYDKDF in the germline V gene (reference sequence).

V and J are TRBV5-1 and TRBJ2-7, with 9 bases aligning to TRBD1. V dropped 2 bases and J dropped 6; count of bases not matched to a gene: 0. The CDR3 extends over 12 amino acids. From germline, CDR1 is SGHRS and CDR2 YFSETQ. The DNA for the CDR3 is TGCGCCAGCAGCTTACAGGGGGCCGAGCAGTACTTC. Translated: CASSLQGAEQYF.

The V gene is TRBV11-2, the J gene TRBJ1-2; D remains unclear. Germline loops: CDR1 SGHAT, CDR2 FQNNGV. Between the trimmed V and J ends, which lost 7 bases and 3 bases, there was a span of 12 bases. The CDR3 is 13 residues long. CDR3 nucleotides: TGTGCCAGCACCAACCCCGGGGACTATGGCTACACCTTC. It yields the protein CASTNPGDYGYTF.

The chain is built from TRBV29-1 and TRBJ2-2, with TRBD1 as a possible D gene (5 bases). V was cut by 7 bases and J by 2 bases, with 11 bases left in between. The germline V gene encodes CDR1 SQVTM and CDR2 ANQGSEA. This CDR3 contains 13 residues. The chain's CDR3 is CSAKTDNTGELFF. The CDR3 DNA reads TGCAGCGCCAAGACAGACAACACCGGGGAGCTGTTTTTT.

The chain is built from TRBV6-1 and TRBJ1-6; TRBD1 aligns across 8 bases. The CDR3 is made up of 16 amino acids. J lost 8 bases, V lost 0 bases, and 6 bases had no gene match. The germline V gene encodes CDR1 MNHNS and CDR2 SASEGT. The DNA for the CDR3 is TGTGCCAGCAGTGAAGCGCCAGGGGGCTTGGATTCACCCCTCCACTTT. It specifies CASSEAPGGLDSPLHF.

This rearrangement joins TRBV28 to TRBJ2-3; 8 bases align to TRBD2. The CDR3 spans 15 residues. Germline values: CDR1 MDHEN, CDR2 SYDVKM. The trim removed 3 bases at V and 1 base at J, leaving 3 bases unmatched. The DNA for the CDR3 is TGTGCCAGCAGTTTTCGGGGGGGCCGCACAGATACGCAGTATTTT. Protein product: CASSFRGGRTDTQYF.

This chain joins TRBV27 and TRBJ1-6, with D perhaps matching TRBD1 (6 bases). The CDR3 is 16 amino acids. The V gene lost 3 bases and the J gene lost 3 bases, with 12 bases spanning the gap. Germline lookup yields CDR1 MNHEY and CDR2 SMNVEV (reference sequence). The CDR3 DNA is TGTGCCAGCAGTTTGGGGGGGCTTCACTATAATTCACCCCTCCACTTT. Its translation: CASSLGGLHYNSPLHF.

The J gene is TRBJ2-2, the V gene TRBV24-1, with D unresolved. The V gene's germline CDR1 is KGHDR and CDR2 SFDVKD. The CDR3 spans 14 residues. V lost 10 bases, J lost 4 bases, and 15 bases lay in between. The CDR3 sequence is CATQRKAPTGELFF. The DNA of the CDR3 is TGTGCCACTCAACGGAAAGCGCCCACCGGGGAGCTGTTTTTT.

This clone was found a few times. The chain joins TRBV9 to TRBJ1-3, with 10 bases fitting TRBD1. The CDR3 has 17 residues. Germline V gene data show CDR1 as SGDLS and CDR2 as YYNGEE. Losses at the gene ends were 4 bases for V and 5 bases for J; bases not matched to a gene: 12. CDR3 bases: TGTGCCAGCAGCTCAGGGACAGGGGCTTCTGTAAGAAACACCATATATTTT. Encoded protein: CASSSGTGASVRNTIYF.

V is TRBV14 and J is TRBJ1-2; 7 nucleotides match TRBD1. The germline V gene encodes CDR1 SGHDN and CDR2 FVKESK. This CDR3 spans 14 amino acids. After removal of 5 bases from V and 4 bases from J, the junction contained 7 bases not matched to a gene. The CDR3 nucleotides read TGTGCCAGCAGCAACCTCGGGACAGTCTATGGCTACACCTTC. This encodes CASSNLGTVYGYTF.

For the CDR3, the DNA is TGTGCCAGCAGCCAAGAAATCAGGGAATTCTCTGGAAACACCATATATTTT. This gives the protein CASSQEIREFSGNTIYF. The chain carries TRBV4-2 and TRBJ1-3, with D perhaps TRBD1 (5 bases). Germline loops: CDR1 LGHNA, CDR2 YNFKEQ. The CDR3 has 17 residues. The ends were cut back, 0 bases at V and 0 bases at J, with 12 bases in the middle.

Written as DNA, the CDR3 is TGTGCCAGCAGTTTAAGGGTTCGGGACAGGTATGACTCTGGGGCCAACGTCCTGACTTTC. This translates into CASSLRVRDRYDSGANVLTF. The V call is TRBV27, the J call TRBJ2-6; TRBD1 aligns across 8 bases. Trimming cost V 2 bases and J 0 bases; bases outside gene matches: 12. The CDR3 is made up of 20 amino acids. Per the germline V gene, CDR1 is MNHEY and CDR2 is SMNVEV (reference sequence).

The chain uses TRBV7-8 and TRBJ1-1; D not resolved. The CDR3 has 12 residues. Germline V gives CDR1 SGHVS, CDR2 FQNEAQ. Trimming shortened V by 8 bases and J by 6 bases, and 13 bases separated the two germline ends. Written as DNA, the CDR3 is TGTGCCAGCGGTCCGGGGTGGGCTGAAGCTTTCTTT. Amino acids: CASGPGWAEAFF.

This sequence joins TRBV12-3 or TRBV12-4 and TRBJ1-2; D is perhaps TRBD1 (5 bases). With 7 bases removed from V and 5 bases from J, the gap between germline ends came to 14 bases. CDR3 length equals 13 residues. The CDR3 loop reads CASNSRGGYGYTF. DNA for the CDR3: TGTGCCAGCAATTCACGGGGGGGGTATGGCTACACCTTC.

This chain joins TRBV10-3 and TRBJ2-3; D perhaps matches TRBD2 (6 bases). Germline V gives CDR1 ENHRY, CDR2 SYGVKD. The CDR3 has 11 amino acids. Trimming stripped 9 bases from V and 6 bases from J, with 10 bases between. CDR3 coding DNA: TGTGCCATTGGGGACTCCGATACGCAGTATTTT. It specifies CAIGDSDTQYF.

V and J are TRBV30 and TRBJ1-1; D is perhaps TRBD1 (6 bases). CDR3 size: 14 residues. V was shortened by 3 bases and J by 1 base, with 12 bases between the two germline ends. Germline CDR1 reads GTSNPN; CDR2 reads SVGIG (reference sequence). The CDR3 DNA reads as TGTGCCTGGAGCGAGGGGGATTGGAACACTGAAGCTTTCTTT. It translates to CAWSEGDWNTEAFF.